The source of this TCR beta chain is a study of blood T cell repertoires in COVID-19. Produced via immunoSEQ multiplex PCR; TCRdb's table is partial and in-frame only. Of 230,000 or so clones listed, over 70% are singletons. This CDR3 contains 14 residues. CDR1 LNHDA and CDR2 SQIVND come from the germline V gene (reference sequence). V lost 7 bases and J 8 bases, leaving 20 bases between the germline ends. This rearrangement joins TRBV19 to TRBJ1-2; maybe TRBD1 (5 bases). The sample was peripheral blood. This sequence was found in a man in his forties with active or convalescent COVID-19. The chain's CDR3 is CASTSVWGGMGYTF. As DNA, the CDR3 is TGTGCCAGTACCTCGGTTTGGGGGGGTATGGGCTACACCTTC.